The rows below give T cell receptor beta chains drawn from one sample of a study of blood T cells in healthy people across ages. One entry per CDR3 protein, called by TCRdb with MiXCR from the 5' RACE reads. The sample yields around 990,000 distinct CDR3 sequences, around two fifths seen once. The specimen was blood. The receptors here all came from a man younger than 30 in good health. CDR3s include the opening cysteine and the closing phenylalanine or tryptophan. The order of the fields is CDR3 protein, V gene, J gene.

CDR3: CASSQEVGAGLSYEQYF
V: TRBV4-2
J: TRBJ2-7

CDR3: CASSLSPRPGSSNQPQHF
V: TRBV27
J: TRBJ1-5

CDR3: CASRTGTEDSPLHF
V: TRBV28
J: TRBJ1-6

CDR3: CAIRETGANTGAFF
V: TRBV10-3
J: TRBJ1-1

CDR3: CSAPHRVGRDTQYF
V: TRBV20-1
J: TRBJ2-3

CDR3: CAISITGSNEKLFF
V: TRBV10-3
J: TRBJ1-4

CDR3: CASSLPGGGAHYNEQFF
V: TRBV7-2
J: TRBJ2-1

CDR3: CASSQTAGLGNTIYF
V: TRBV4-3
J: TRBJ1-3

CDR3: CASSQGGVLGAFF
V: TRBV3-1
J: TRBJ1-1

CDR3: CASSQKDTQYF
V: TRBV11-1
J: TRBJ2-3

CDR3: CASSLTSVPSDAKNIQYF
V: TRBV7-8
J: TRBJ2-4

CDR3: CASSYSPGARGNTIYF
V: TRBV6-5
J: TRBJ1-3

CDR3: CASSRLAGEMNEQYF
V: TRBV7-9
J: TRBJ2-7

CDR3: CASSSQGANNNQPQHF
V: TRBV7-2
J: TRBJ1-5

CDR3: CSALQGQPEGPSTDTQYF
V: TRBV20-1
J: TRBJ2-3

CDR3: CASSAGPTDNYGYTF
V: TRBV7-2
J: TRBJ1-2

CDR3: CASSQTGDYNSPLHF
V: TRBV4-2
J: TRBJ1-6

CDR3: CANSFRSRSNTGELFF
V: TRBV5-1
J: TRBJ2-2

CDR3: CASSQEELNTEAFF
V: TRBV4-1
J: TRBJ1-1

CDR3: CASSESSGSYEQYF
V: TRBV6-1
J: TRBJ2-7

CDR3: CASSEARMAEQYF
V: TRBV2
J: -

CDR3: CASSPGTGGYDEQFF
V: TRBV4-3
J: TRBJ2-1

CDR3: CASSQDPPPDTQYF
V: TRBV4-3
J: TRBJ2-3

CDR3: CASSEPGGSNSPLHF
V: TRBV2
J: TRBJ1-6

CDR3: CASSQEETDSNQPQHF
V: TRBV4-1
J: TRBJ1-5

CDR3: CSTIRDRNNEQFF
V: TRBV20-1
J: TRBJ2-1

CDR3: CASSQDSGTNTGELFF
V: TRBV4-3
J: TRBJ2-2

CDR3: CASSPWDSSYEQYF
V: TRBV11-1
J: TRBJ2-7

CDR3: CASSTTSGGSHNEQFF
V: TRBV9
J: TRBJ2-1

CDR3: CASSRPGRNTGELFF
V: TRBV14
J: TRBJ2-2

CDR3: CASSSIRTGYNEQYF
V: TRBV7-9
J: TRBJ2-5

CDR3: CSASEFFAGGYYEQYF
V: TRBV20-1
J: TRBJ2-7

CDR3: CATRDVGTYEQYF
V: TRBV2
J: TRBJ2-7